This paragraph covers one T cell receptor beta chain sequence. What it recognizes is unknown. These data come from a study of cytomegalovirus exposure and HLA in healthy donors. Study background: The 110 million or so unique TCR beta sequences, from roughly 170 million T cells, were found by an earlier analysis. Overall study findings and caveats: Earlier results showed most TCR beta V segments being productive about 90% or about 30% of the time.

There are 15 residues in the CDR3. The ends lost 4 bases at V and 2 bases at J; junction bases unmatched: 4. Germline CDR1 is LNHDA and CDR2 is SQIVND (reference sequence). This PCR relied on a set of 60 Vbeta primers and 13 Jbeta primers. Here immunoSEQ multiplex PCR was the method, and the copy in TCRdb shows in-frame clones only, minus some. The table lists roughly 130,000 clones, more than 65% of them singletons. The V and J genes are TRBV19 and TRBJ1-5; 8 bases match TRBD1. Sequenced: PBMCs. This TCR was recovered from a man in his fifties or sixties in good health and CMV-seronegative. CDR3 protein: CASSRDRPGNQPQHF. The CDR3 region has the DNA TGTGCCAGTAGTAGGGACAGGCCAGGCAATCAGCCCCAGCATTTT.